This paragraph reports one T cell receptor (beta chain). The target antigen is unknown. The source of the sample is a study of post-analysis software for immune sequencing data. Prepared libraries of TCR beta cDNA carried unique molecular identifiers. TCRdb fed the PCR reads into MiXCR, producing one record per CDR3 protein. This table holds 820,000 or so distinct CDR3 sequences, roughly half found once. Study conclusions and caveats: Controls showed lower frequencies than patients for roughly 5 TRBV segments, and TRBV5-6, TRBV5-1 and TRBV20-1 were among these.

This CDR3 is 14 amino acids long. V was cut by 7 bases and J by 2 bases, with 14 bases left in between. The germline gives CDR1 MNHEY, CDR2 SVGEGT. Sequenced material: blood. The chain employs TRBV6-2 or TRBV6-3 and TRBJ1-1; D not resolved. The sequence was collected from a girl aged 5 to 17 with multiple sclerosis. CDR3 loop: CASTWVNKNTEAFF. The CDR3 bases are TGTGCCAGCACGTGGGTGAATAAAAACACTGAAGCTTTCTTT.